The rows below give T cell receptor beta chains drawn from one sample of a study. TCRdb re-called the RT-PCR reads through MiXCR, storing one row per CDR3 protein. This table holds around 700,000 distinct CDR3 sequences, 13% to 15% found once. The material sequenced was memory CD4+ T cells from blood. The origin of the receptors is a female donor in good health, serving as a healthy control. Each CDR3 is given with its conserved first and last residue. D genes are given only for firm matches. Part of the rows lack a size; the others show once, few, many or a class for expanded clones.

v_call	j_call	d_call	clone_size	cdr3_nt	cdr3_aa
TRBV4-3	TRBJ1-2	.	few	TGCGCCAGCAGCCAAGATCCCGGTCCTGAGGGCGGCTACACCTTC	CASSQDPGPEGGYTF
TRBV7-2	TRBJ1-5	.	few	TGTGCCAGCATCCCCGATTCCCGCTGGGGGGCATGGCCCCAGCATTTT	CASIPDSRWGAWPQHF
TRBV12-3/TRBV12-4	TRBJ1-5	.	.	TGTGCCAGCAGTTATAAGCTCGGGCCCCAGCATTTT	CASSYKLGPQHF
TRBV9	TRBJ1-1	.	.	TGTGCCAGCAGCGTCAACCCCGCCGCGGCTTACACTGAAGCTTTCTTT	CASSVNPAAAYTEAFF
TRBV20-1	TRBJ2-4	TRBD1	few	TGCAGTGCTAGAGATAGGACAGGGGGCGCGTACATTCAGTACTTC	CSARDRTGGAYIQYF
TRBV30	TRBJ2-3	.	few	TGTGCCTGGAGTGTCGCTGTTGCCACAGATACGCAGTATTTT	CAWSVAVATDTQYF
TRBV20-1	TRBJ2-1	TRBD2	many	TGCAGTGCCCCCCCGACTAGCCGAAGCTCCTACAATGAGCAGTTCTTC	CSAPPTSRSSYNEQFF
TRBV10-3	TRBJ2-3	TRBD1	few	TGTGCCATCAATGACAGGGGGAAATCAGATACGCAGTATTTT	CAINDRGKSDTQYF
TRBV7-2	TRBJ1-5	.	.	TGTGCCAGCAGCCATCCGGGAGGAGAGCCCCAGCATTTT	CASSHPGGEPQHF
TRBV9	TRBJ2-1	TRBD1	few	TGTGCCAGCAGCACCGCAGGGACAGGGAGCAATGAGCAGTTCTTC	CASSTAGTGSNEQFF
TRBV20-1	TRBJ2-1	TRBD2	.	TGCAGTGCCAACTTAGCGGGAGACCTGAACAATGAGCAGTTCTTC	CSANLAGDLNNEQFF
TRBV11-2	TRBJ2-5	TRBD1	.	TGTGCCAGCAGCTTAGAAATCCAGGGGGCTCAAGAGACCCAGTACTTC	CASSLEIQGAQETQYF
TRBV29-1	TRBJ2-1	.	many	TGCAGCGTTGTGCCGGGGGGCGGGATTGTTAAGCAGTTCTTC	CSVVPGGGIVKQFF
TRBV19	TRBJ1-1	.	.	TGTGCCAGTAGTTCACAGGGACGTATTTCGGCTTTCTTT	CASSSQGRISAFF
TRBV7-6	TRBJ2-2	.	.	TGTGCCAGCAGCCCCGTTGGGTCGGGCACCGGGGAGCTGTTTTTT	CASSPVGSGTGELFF
TRBV12-3/TRBV12-4	TRBJ2-4	.	many	TGTGCCAGCAGCCCCCCCAAGAACATTCAGTACTTC	CASSPPKNIQYF
TRBV5-1	TRBJ2-3	.	many	TGCGCCAGCAGCTTAGGCAATCCAACTAGCACAGATACGCAGTATTTT	CASSLGNPTSTDTQYF
TRBV29-1	TRBJ2-7	.	few	TGCAGCGGATCCCGGGGTCCCGAGCAGTACTTC	CSGSRGPEQYF
TRBV5-4	TRBJ2-1	.	.	TGTGCCAGCAAGAACAGGTCATACAATGAGCAGTTCTTC	CASKNRSYNEQFF
TRBV20-1	TRBJ2-7	.	few	TGCAGTGTTGGACAGAGCTCCTACGAGCAGTACTTC	CSVGQSSYEQYF
TRBV20-1	TRBJ2-7	.	.	TGCAGTGCTAGATCGGGGCAAGGGAGCTACGAGCAGTACTTC	CSARSGQGSYEQYF
TRBV20-1	TRBJ2-3	.	.	TGCAGTGCTAGGGAGACCCGAGTAGGCACAGATACGCAGTATTTT	CSARETRVGTDTQYF
TRBV10-3	TRBJ2-3	.	many	TGTGCCACCAGACCAAGCGGGCGAAATGCCACAGATACGCAGTATTTT	CATRPSGRNATDTQYF
TRBV30	TRBJ2-1	.	many	TGTGCCTGGACGGGGATCCCGACCTACAATGAGCAGTTCTTC	CAWTGIPTYNEQFF
TRBV4-2	TRBJ2-2	TRBD2	.	TGTGCCAGCAGCCAATATGGGACTAGCGGCACCGGGGAGCTGTTTTTT	CASSQYGTSGTGELFF
TRBV12-3/TRBV12-4	TRBJ2-2	TRBD1	many	TGTGCCAGCAGCCGGACAGGGGACGGCACCGGGGAGCTGTTTTTT	CASSRTGDGTGELFF
TRBV24-1	TRBJ2-7	TRBD2	few	TGTGCCACCTCTGCGAAGCAGGGACTAGCGGGATTCTACGAGCAGTACTTC	CATSAKQGLAGFYEQYF
TRBV7-9	TRBJ1-2	TRBD1	.	TGTGCCAGCAGCTTAGCTGGTGGGACAGGGGGCGGCTACACCTTC	CASSLAGGTGGGYTF
TRBV9	TRBJ2-3	.	.	TGTGCCAGCAGCGTAGACCTCGCAACAGATACGCAGTATTTT	CASSVDLATDTQYF
TRBV5-1	TRBJ1-2	.	many	TGCGCCAGCAGCTTGGAGTCAGCTAACTATGGCTACACCTTC	CASSLESANYGYTF
TRBV18	TRBJ2-2	.	once	TGTGCCAGCTCCCCCTCTGTGATGAACACCGGGGAGCTGTTTTTT	CASSPSVMNTGELFF
TRBV11-2	TRBJ2-6	.	few	TGTGCCAGCAGCTTTGGGGCGGTGTCTGGGGCCAACGTCCTGACTTTC	CASSFGAVSGANVLTF
TRBV6-1	TRBJ2-1	TRBD2	.	TGTGCCAGCTTAAGCGGGACTGGGGATGAGCAGTTCTTC	CASLSGTGDEQFF
TRBV12-3/TRBV12-4	TRBJ2-7	TRBD2	many	TGTGCCAGCAGCCGAGCGGGAGGGCCCGACGAGCAGTACTTC	CASSRAGGPDEQYF
TRBV20-1	TRBJ2-7	TRBD2	many	TGCAGTGCCGCGGTACTAGCGGGAGCTGGAGCGGGCGAGCAGTACTTC	CSAAVLAGAGAGEQYF
TRBV12-3/TRBV12-4	TRBJ2-1	.	.	TGTGCCAGCAACTCAGACAGGAGCGGGTCGGGTGAGCAGTTCTTC	CASNSDRSGSGEQFF
TRBV9	TRBJ2-1	TRBD2	few	TGTGCCAGCAGCGCGTCTAGCGGGGGGGATGTTAGGCACAATGAGCAGTTCTTC	CASSASSGGDVRHNEQFF
TRBV12-3/TRBV12-4	TRBJ1-1	.	few	TGTGCCAGCAGTCCAAACCTAATGAACACTGAAGCTTTCTTT	CASSPNLMNTEAFF
TRBV5-1	TRBJ1-1	.	.	TGCGCCAGCAGCTTGCTCCTGGCCAACACTGAAGCTTTCTTT	CASSLLLANTEAFF
TRBV10-3	TRBJ2-3	.	many	TGTGCCATCAGTGAGGCCCGCACAGATACGCAGTATTTT	CAISEARTDTQYF
TRBV7-9	TRBJ2-7	TRBD1	many	TGTGCCAGCAGCCCTACCGGACAGGACTACGAGCAGTACTTC	CASSPTGQDYEQYF
TRBV5-1	TRBJ2-7	TRBD2	many	TGCGCCAGCAGCTGGACTAGCGGGGCCTACGAGCAGTACTTC	CASSWTSGAYEQYF
TRBV20-1	TRBJ2-1	.	.	TGCAGTGCCCCCGATCGCTATGGCAATGAGCAGTTCTTC	CSAPDRYGNEQFF
TRBV6-6	TRBJ2-3	.	many	TGTGCCAGCAGTCCCACTCCAGATACGCAGTATTTT	CASSPTPDTQYF
TRBV18	TRBJ2-7	TRBD2	few	TGTGCCAGCTCACCCCGGACTAGCGAGTACGAGCAGTACTTC	CASSPRTSEYEQYF
TRBV11-2	TRBJ2-1	TRBD2	few	TGTGCCAGCAGCTTAATGGCTAGCGGGGGGGTCAATGAGCAGTTCTTC	CASSLMASGGVNEQFF
TRBV20-1	TRBJ1-1	TRBD1	few	TGCAGTGCTGCGACAGGGTATGGCACTGAAGCTTTCTTT	CSAATGYGTEAFF
TRBV28	TRBJ1-1	.	few	TGTGCCAGCACCAAGGCACGGGGGCTCATGAACACTGAAGCTTTCTTT	CASTKARGLMNTEAFF
TRBV5-1	TRBJ1-4	.	.	TGCGCCAGCAGCTTGGGGGCAAGCGGAGGTAATGAAAAACTGTTTTTT	CASSLGASGGNEKLFF
TRBV10-3	TRBJ2-3	TRBD2	.	TGTGCCATCAGTGAGTCGGGTAGCGGGGGGGCAGATACGCAGTATTTT	CAISESGSGGADTQYF
TRBV2	TRBJ1-2	TRBD1	few	TGTGCCAGCAGTGAAACAGGGGCGGTTGGCTACACCTTC	CASSETGAVGYTF
TRBV7-2	TRBJ1-2	.	many	TGTGCCAGCAGTTCGGACAGACGAAATGGCTACACCTTC	CASSSDRRNGYTF
TRBV11-1	TRBJ2-3	TRBD1	few	TGTGCCAGCAGCCGGGACAGGGGTCTTCCAGATACTCAGTATTTT	CASSRDRGLPDTQYF
TRBV5-1	TRBJ2-4	.	few	TGCGCCAGCGGGGGAGGGACAGGACAAAACATTCAGTACTTC	CASGGGTGQNIQYF
TRBV20-1	TRBJ2-1	TRBD2	.	TGCAGTGCAATTGACGCCCTAGCGGGAGATTTCTACAATGAGCAGTTCTTC	CSAIDALAGDFYNEQFF
TRBV10-3	TRBJ2-7	TRBD1	few	TGTGCCATCAGCCAGGGGGACAGGGCCCACTACGAGCAGTACTTC	CAISQGDRAHYEQYF